The sample holds one count of the clone carrying this TCR beta chain. What it binds is not known. The data belong to a study of cytomegalovirus exposure and HLA in healthy donors. Overall study: Genetic ancestry analysis placed over 65% of the approximately 400 donors that were genotyped in the Caucasian-associated cluster. Whole-study results and caveats: The study assumed roughly uniform donor sequencing depth for presence/absence analyses. A previous analysis found most TCR beta V segments productive roughly 87% or roughly 30% of the time. Accurate prediction of HLA-A and HLA-B alleles (for most subjects) was reportedly achieved from TCR beta sequences.

The CDR3 is 17 residues long. The trim removed 4 bases at V and 1 base at J, leaving 11 bases unmatched. The germline V gene encodes CDR1 MDHEN and CDR2 SYDVKM. It was with 60 Vbeta and 13 Jbeta primers that the PCR ran. Sequencing was performed with immunoSEQ multiplex PCR; in TCRdb, only in-frame clones are kept and a portion is missing. The sample has approximately 150,000 clones, roughly 80% seen once; the top ten hold 3.7%. The clonotype originates from a man aged 30 to 45 in good health and CMV-seropositive. V and J are TRBV28 and TRBJ1-2; TRBD1 agrees at 8 bases. The sequenced sample consisted of PBMCs. The CDR3: CASSSPQPGGVNYGYTF. The CDR3 DNA is TGTGCCAGCAGTTCCCCTCAACCAGGGGGCGTTAACTATGGCTACACCTTC.